Each of the 29 T cell receptor beta chains below was sequenced from the same sample in a study of blood T cell repertoires in COVID-19 (dated by TCRdb to about 2020). Receptor amplification or capture employed the immunoSEQ multiplex PCR assay. TCRdb stores this immuneACCESS table with in-frame sequences only. Part of the clones is absent; in the studies checked, under half of the shortfall reflects unresolved V genes, and no reason is known for the rest. The sample table lists a few hundred thousand clones, 88% of them with a count of one. Around 3% of the sample is held by the ten biggest clonotypes. Sequencing was performed on PBMCs or T cells enriched from blood (not recorded which). The receptors shown here come from a woman aged 45-65 years who had recovered from COVID-19.

The genes are TRBV28 and TRBJ2-3; a weak D match, TRBD1 (7 bases). V gave up 7 bases and J gave up 6 bases, with 14 bases separating them. The CDR3 totals 13 residues. Per germline, CDR1 MDHEN and CDR2 SYDVKM. As DNA, the CDR3 is TGTGCCAGCAAGGAGGGGGCATGGGATACGCAGTATTTT. Its protein is CASKEGAWDTQYF.

The V call is TRBV14, the J call TRBJ1-1, with TRBD1 matching 7 bases. Losses at the gene ends were 1 base for V and 6 bases for J; bases not matched to a gene: 5. This CDR3 is built from 14 residues. Germline CDR1 SGHDN, CDR2 FVKESK. The CDR3 sequence is CASSQVRGRSEAFF. CDR3 sequence (DNA): TGTGCCAGCAGCCAAGTTAGGGGGCGCTCTGAAGCTTTCTTT.

The genes are TRBV13 and TRBJ2-7; no firm D call. The CDR3 loop spans 13 amino acids. V lost 5 bases to trimming and J lost 2 bases, with 10 bases between them. CDR1 PRHDT and CDR2 FYEKMQ come from the germline V gene (reference sequence). This chain's CDR3 is CASSIQPAYEQYF. CDR3 nucleotides: TGTGCCAGCAGCATCCAACCGGCCTACGAGCAGTACTTC.

The J gene is TRBJ2-1, the V gene TRBV6-5; maybe TRBD2 (7 bases). The V gene's germline CDR1 is MNHEY and CDR2 SVGAGI. The CDR3 loop spans 15 amino acids. Trimming took 6 bases from V and 4 from J, leaving 16 bases between them. The CDR3 sequence: CASRRGGGSYNEQFF. CDR3 bases: TGTGCCAGCAGAAGGGGGGGAGGGTCGTACAATGAGCAGTTCTTC.

This chain connects TRBV7-9 to TRBJ1-1; maybe TRBD1 (5 bases). The length of the CDR3 is 15 residues. V was trimmed by 3 bases and J by 1 base, leaving 12 bases between them. The germline CDR1 and CDR2 sequences are SEHNR and FQNEAQ (reference sequence). The CDR3 sequence is CASSFGGVWNTEAFF. In DNA, the CDR3 is TGTGCCAGCAGCTTCGGGGGGGTTTGGAACACTGAAGCTTTCTTT.

V is TRBV19 and J is TRBJ1-4, with 7 bases fitting TRBD1. Germline CDR1 reads LNHDA; CDR2 reads SQIVND (reference sequence). Germline trimming cut 5 bases from V and 5 bases from J; bases unmatched to any gene: 8. The CDR3 is 15 amino acids. CDR3 coding DNA: TGTGCCAGTAGTCCCCAGCCGACAGGGAATGAAAAACTGTTTTTT. Amino acid sequence: CASSPQPTGNEKLFF.

The J gene is TRBJ1-5, the V gene TRBV6-2 or TRBV6-3, with a tentative D call TRBD1 (5 bases). This CDR3 has 12 amino acids. Germline CDR1 reads MNHEY; CDR2 reads SVGEGT. V was shortened by 5 bases and J by 9 bases, with 11 bases between the two germline ends. CDR3 DNA sequence: TGTGCCAGCAGTCCCCGACAGTCGCCCCAGCATTTT. It encodes CASSPRQSPQHF.

The chain couples TRBV10-1 to TRBJ2-7; a possible D gene is TRBD2 (6 bases). The germline gives CDR1 WNHNN, CDR2 SYGVQD (reference sequence). The ends were cut back, 4 bases at V and 5 bases at J, with 12 bases in the middle. The CDR3 has 13 residues. In DNA form, the CDR3 reads TGCGCCAGCAGTGCCAGCGGGCTCGACGAGCAGTACTTC. Its translation is CASSASGLDEQYF.

The genes are TRBV29-1 and TRBJ1-1; a possible D gene is TRBD1 (5 bases). In germline, CDR1 is SQVTM, CDR2 ANQGSEA. CDR3 length equals 15 residues. Trimming pared 4 bases from V and 0 bases from J, leaving 15 bases between. The DNA of the CDR3 is TGCAGCGTTGGGCGGCGGGGACTAGTGAACACTGAAGCTTTCTTT. Protein sequence: CSVGRRGLVNTEAFF.

Only one count was recorded for this clone. V and J are TRBV15 and TRBJ2-2; D might be TRBD2 (6 bases). V was trimmed by 0 bases and J by 7 bases, leaving 12 bases between them. This CDR3 is 15 amino acids long. From germline, CDR1 is LNHNV and CDR2 YYDKDF (reference sequence). This CDR3 reads CATSRDLRGDGELFF. The CDR3 coding sequence is TGTGCCACCAGCAGAGATCTCCGCGGGGACGGGGAGCTGTTTTTT.

V gene TRBV5-6 combines with J gene TRBJ1-6; 8 bases align to TRBD1. Germline trimming cut 3 bases from V and 9 bases from J; bases unmatched to any gene: 5. Per germline, CDR1 SGHDT and CDR2 YYEEEE. The CDR3 contains 14 residues. Here the CDR3 DNA reads TGTGCCAGCAGCTCTCAGGGGGCCGGTTCACCCCTCCACTTT. This sequence encodes CASSSQGAGSPLHF.

The CDR3 here is CASSPRDYNNEQFF. As DNA, the CDR3 is TGTGCCAGCTCACCCCGGGACTACAACAATGAGCAGTTCTTC. The chain couples TRBV18 to TRBJ2-1; 7 bases align to TRBD2. CDR1 is KGHSH and CDR2 is LQKENI in the germline V gene. Losses at the gene ends were 3 bases for V and 5 bases for J; bases not matched to a gene: 4. The CDR3 sequence is 14 residues long.

This clone appeared a single time. The chain links TRBV29-1 to TRBJ2-7; D perhaps matches TRBD2 (5 bases). This CDR3 contains 13 residues. Between the trimmed V and J ends, which lost 4 bases and 2 bases, there was a span of 12 bases. Per germline, CDR1 SQVTM and CDR2 ANQGSEA. CDR3 residues: CSVGAGQTYEQYF. Written as DNA, the CDR3 is TGCAGCGTTGGTGCGGGTCAGACCTACGAGCAGTACTTC.

A single count supports this clone. The V call is TRBV5-4, the J call TRBJ2-3, with 9 positions matching TRBD2. V trimming: 3 bases; J trimming: 2 bases; junction bases outside the gene matches: 7. CDR3 length: 16 residues. Germline-derived CDR1 and CDR2 are SGHNT and YYREEE (reference sequence). The CDR3 protein is CASSSGLAGITDTQYF. As DNA, the CDR3 is TGTGCCAGCAGCTCGGGGCTAGCGGGAATCACAGATACGCAGTATTTT.

J is TRBJ2-7 and V is TRBV27; 11 bases align to TRBD2. After removal of 5 bases from V and 4 bases from J, the junction contained 16 bases not matched to a gene. Germline-derived CDR1 and CDR2 are MNHEY and SMNVEV (reference sequence). This CDR3 spans 18 amino acids. The CDR3 nucleotides are TGTGCCAGCAGTCCCCTACTTGATAGCGGGAGGGCCTCGTACGAGCAGTACTTC. Protein sequence: CASSPLLDSGRASYEQYF.

V usage is TRBV28 and J usage is TRBJ1-2, with 8 bases identical to TRBD1. Germline CDR1 and CDR2: MDHEN and SYDVKM. CDR3 size: 14 residues. The V gene end was trimmed by 6 bases and the J gene end by 2 bases; junction bases not matched to a gene: 5. CDR3 DNA sequence: TGTGCCAGCAGCAATCAGGGGGCGAACTATGGCTACACCTTC. Protein product: CASSNQGANYGYTF.

The chain combines TRBV7-3 with TRBJ2-3; TRBD2 aligns across 9 bases. The CDR3 spans 16 residues. Germline-derived CDR1 and CDR2 are SGHTA and FQGTGA. The J segment lost 4 bases and the V segment lost 2 bases, leaving 7 bases of the junction unmatched. The CDR3 loop reads CASSLGAIAGADTQYF. CDR3 DNA: TGTGCCAGCAGCTTAGGGGCGATAGCGGGAGCAGATACGCAGTATTTT.

The genes are TRBV13 and TRBJ2-7; 13 bases line up with TRBD2. Per germline, CDR1 PRHDT and CDR2 FYEKMQ (reference sequence). CDR3 length: 15 amino acids. V shed 5 bases and J 4 bases; nucleotides not matched to a gene: 5. The CDR3 sequence is CASSEGTSGKYEQYF. CDR3 coding DNA: TGTGCCAGCAGCGAAGGGACTAGCGGGAAGTACGAGCAGTACTTC.

This chain connects TRBV10-3 to TRBJ2-5, with D possibly being TRBD2 (6 bases). The V and J ends lost 10 bases and 1 base respectively, with 13 bases between them. The CDR3 is 13 residues long. Germline-derived CDR1 and CDR2 are ENHRY and SYGVKD. The chain's CDR3 is CASARDSQETQYF. CDR3 DNA sequence: TGTGCCAGCGCGCGGGACTCCCAAGAGACCCAGTACTTC.

About this clone: The sample contains more than one DNA sequence encoding this CDR3. The chain is built from TRBV12-3 or TRBV12-4 and TRBJ1-5, with D possibly TRBD1 on 5 matching bases. This CDR3 comprises 13 residues. The germline V and J ends were trimmed by 2 bases and 5 bases, with 7 bases remaining between them. The DNA of the CDR3 is TGTGCCAGCAGTTTACAAGGGGATCAGCCCCAGCATTTT. Translating it yields CASSLQGDQPQHF.

This clone is a singleton in its sample. V gene TRBV24-1 combines with J gene TRBJ2-4; D not certain. Per the germline V gene, CDR1 is KGHDR and CDR2 is SFDVKD. This CDR3 has 15 amino acids. Trimming removed 4 bases from V and 0 bases from J, with 9 bases in between. CDR3 loop: CATSDRVGAKNIQYF. The CDR3 DNA reads TGTGCCACCAGTGACCGGGTGGGAGCCAAAAACATTCAGTACTTC.

The rearrangement joins TRBV6-5 to TRBJ1-1; 7 bases match TRBD1. This CDR3 region has 16 residues. The V gene's germline CDR1 is MNHEY and CDR2 SVGAGI. Trimming took 0 bases from V and 5 from J; bases not matched to a gene: 9. Written as DNA, the CDR3 is TGTGCCAGCAGTTACTCGGAGGGACAGTGGGGGACTGAAGCTTTCTTT. It is translated as CASSYSEGQWGTEAFF.

The rearrangement joins TRBV27 to TRBJ1-6; D is perhaps TRBD1 (5 bases). With 2 bases removed from V and 7 bases from J, the gap between germline ends came to 18 bases. This CDR3 is built from 17 residues. Germline V gene data show CDR1 as MNHEY and CDR2 as SMNVEV (reference sequence). The CDR3 loop reads CASSLRQGTYGNSPLHF. For the CDR3, the DNA is TGTGCCAGCAGTTTAAGGCAGGGAACATACGGGAATTCACCCCTCCACTTT.

The chain recombines TRBV28 with TRBJ2-1, with TRBD1 matching 7 bases. The CDR3 has 13 residues. With 4 bases clipped from V and 8 bases from J, the junction kept 5 bases outside the gene matches. Germline CDR1 and CDR2: MDHEN and SYDVKM. The CDR3 loop reads CASSSTGTYEQFF. The CDR3 region has the DNA TGTGCCAGCAGTTCGACAGGGACGTATGAGCAGTTCTTC.

Only a few counts were recorded for this clone. The V call is TRBV7-9, the J call TRBJ1-1; unclear D gene. The CDR3 runs to 14 residues. V shed 1 base and J shed 7 bases, with 13 bases lying between them. Germline-derived CDR1 and CDR2 are SEHNR and FQNEAQ (reference sequence). CDR3 in amino acids: CASSLVVPFGEAFF. The CDR3 nucleotides are TGTGCCAGCAGCTTAGTAGTTCCCTTCGGTGAAGCTTTCTTT.

The rearrangement links TRBV6-4 to TRBJ2-6; D not certain. The V gene's germline CDR1 is MRHNA and CDR2 SNTAGT. This CDR3 comprises 15 residues. V lost 4 bases to trimming and J lost 0 bases, with 7 bases between them. The CDR3 DNA sequence: TGTGCCAGCAGTGCCTTCCTCTCTGGGGCCAACGTCCTGACTTTC. Residues: CASSAFLSGANVLTF.

The CDR3 coding sequence is TGTGCCAGCAGTGTTGCAGAAAACACTGAAGCTTTCTTT. Translating it yields CASSVAENTEAFF. The rearrangement links TRBV2 to TRBJ1-1, with no clear D. V was clipped by 4 bases and J by 2 bases, with 8 bases between them. The CDR3 extends over 13 amino acids. Germline V gene lookup returns CDR1 SNHLY and CDR2 FYNNEI.

V gene TRBV28 combines with J gene TRBJ1-5; D is uncertain. The CDR3 runs 17 residues. V was clipped by 2 bases and J by 0 bases, with 14 bases between them. CDR1 and CDR2 from the germline V gene are MDHEN and SYDVKM. The CDR3 DNA reads as TGTGCCAGCAGTTTACCTATCGGCGGGAATAGCAATCAGCCCCAGCATTTT. This codes for CASSLPIGGNSNQPQHF.

The V call is TRBV7-2, the J call TRBJ1-2, with no clear D. Germline V gene sequence: CDR1 SGHTA, CDR2 FQGNSA. V gave up 1 base and J gave up 2 bases, with 8 bases separating them. This CDR3 comprises 14 residues. The DNA of the CDR3 is TGTGCCAGCAGCTTAGTGCAGGCCAACTATGGCTACACCTTC. It encodes CASSLVQANYGYTF.